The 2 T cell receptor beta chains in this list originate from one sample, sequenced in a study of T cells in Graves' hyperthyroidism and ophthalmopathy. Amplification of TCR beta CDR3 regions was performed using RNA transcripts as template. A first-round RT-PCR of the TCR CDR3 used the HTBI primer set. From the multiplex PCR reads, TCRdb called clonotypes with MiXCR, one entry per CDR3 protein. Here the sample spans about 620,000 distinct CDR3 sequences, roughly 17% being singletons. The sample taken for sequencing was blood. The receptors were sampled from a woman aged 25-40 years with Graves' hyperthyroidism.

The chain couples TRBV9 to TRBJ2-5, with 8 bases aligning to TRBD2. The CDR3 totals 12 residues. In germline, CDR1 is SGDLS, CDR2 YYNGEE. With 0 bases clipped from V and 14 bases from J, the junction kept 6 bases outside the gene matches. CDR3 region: CASSVDASGLYF. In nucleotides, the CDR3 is TGTGCCAGCAGCGTAGACGCTAGCGGGTTATACTTC. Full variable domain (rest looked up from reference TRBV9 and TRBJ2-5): DSGVTQTPKHLITATGQRVTLRCSPRSGDLSVYWYQQSLDQGLQFLIQYYNGEERAKGNILERFSAQQFPDLHSELNLSSLELGDSALYFCASSVDASGLYFGPGTRLLVL.

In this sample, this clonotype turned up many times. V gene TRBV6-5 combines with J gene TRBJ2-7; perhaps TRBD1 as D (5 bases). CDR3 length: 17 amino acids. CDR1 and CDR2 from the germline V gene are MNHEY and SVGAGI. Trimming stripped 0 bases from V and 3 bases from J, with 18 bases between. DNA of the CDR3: TGTGCCAGCAGTTACTCGACGTTTGGGGCGGAAGACTACGAGCAGTACTTC. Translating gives CASSYSTFGAEDYEQYF.